The 10 T cell receptor beta chains given below trace back to one sample, sequenced in a study of PD-1 blockade in classical Hodgkin lymphoma. Time point of the sample: cycle 4 day 1 (C4D1), after around six weeks of nivolumab. Following autologous stem cell transplantation, relapse occurred in every patient, and exposure to brentuximab vedotin varied. Clones were read by immunoSEQ multiplex PCR, and TCRdb kept only the in-frame ones, dropping some. The table shows 75,000 to 95,000 clones, with under 85% occurring only once. Sequencing used peripheral blood mononuclear cells (PBMCs), obtained before the fourth cycle of nivolumab. The receptors here all came from a human donor with classical Hodgkin lymphoma.

The CDR3 loop is CASSLGPSAAAYVEQYF. Here the CDR3 DNA reads TGCGCCAGCAGCTTGGGCCCCTCGGCGGCTGCCTACGTGGAGCAGTACTTC. The V call is TRBV5-1, the J call TRBJ2-7; D gene uncertain. CDR3 size: 17 residues. Germline V gene data show CDR1 as SGHRS and CDR2 as YFSETQ. Trimming left V 0 bases short and J 7 bases short, with 23 bases between.

This chain joins TRBV5-1 and TRBJ2-7, with 7 bases aligning to TRBD2. V lost 4 bases, J lost 3 bases, and 4 bases stayed unmatched. The germline V gene has CDR1 SGHRS and CDR2 YFSETQ. The CDR3 loop spans 13 amino acids. The CDR3 DNA reads TGCGCCAGCAGCCCCGGACTAGGCTACGAGCAGTACTTC. This gives the protein CASSPGLGYEQYF.

V gene TRBV5-6 combines with J gene TRBJ2-3, with 10 positions matching TRBD2. CDR1 is SGHDT and CDR2 is YYEEEE in the germline V gene. Trimming at V came to 5 bases and at J to 1 base, leaving 16 bases not matched to a gene. CDR3 size: 19 residues. CDR3 in amino acids: CASRSLWGTSVEGTDTQYF. The CDR3, as DNA: TGTGCCAGCAGGAGCTTGTGGGGGACTAGCGTCGAGGGCACAGATACGCAGTATTTT.

The rearrangement joins TRBV11-2 to TRBJ2-5, with TRBD2 matching over 13 bases. J lost 4 bases, V lost 5 bases, and 4 bases had no gene match. CDR1 and CDR2 (germline): SGHAT, FQNNGV. This CDR3 has 15 amino acids. CDR3 sequence reads: CASSTRTSGRETQYF. DNA of the CDR3: TGTGCCAGCAGCACACGGACTAGCGGGAGAGAGACCCAGTACTTC.

This clone appeared a single time. The chain couples TRBV5-4 to TRBJ2-5, with D perhaps TRBD2 (6 bases). The V end was cut by 4 bases, the J end by 2 bases, with 9 bases between. This CDR3 spans 13 amino acids. Germline V gene sequence: CDR1 SGHNT, CDR2 YYREEE (reference sequence). The CDR3 loop is CASSRTMQETQYF. As DNA, the CDR3 is TGTGCCAGCAGCCGGACTATGCAAGAGACCCAGTACTTC.

The V gene is TRBV7-6, the J gene TRBJ2-2; D is perhaps TRBD1 (6 bases). This CDR3 spans 16 amino acids. Germline loops: CDR1 SGHVS, CDR2 FNYEAQ. V lost 4 bases and J 6 bases, leaving 18 bases between the germline ends. The CDR3 sequence: CASSSSGTRASGELFF. The CDR3 DNA is TGTGCCAGCAGCTCTTCCGGGACAAGAGCGTCCGGGGAGCTGTTTTTT. Full variable domain (outside the CDR3, taken from reference TRBV7-6 and TRBJ2-2): GAGVSQSPRYKVTKRGQDVALRCDPISGHVSLYWYRQALGQGPEFLTYFNYEAQQDKSGLPNDRFSAERPEGSISTLTIQRTEQRDSAMYRCASSSSGTRASGELFFGEGSRLTVL.

The genes are TRBV19 and TRBJ2-3; 8 positions agree with TRBD1. The CDR3 length is 15 residues. Germline CDR1 LNHDA, CDR2 SQIVND (reference sequence). V gave up 1 base and J gave up 4 bases; unmatched junction bases: 4. CDR3 bases: TGTGCCAGTAGTATAGGGACAGGGCTCGCAGATACGCAGTATTTT. This sequence encodes CASSIGTGLADTQYF.

This sequence joins TRBV4-3 and TRBJ1-2; D remains ambiguous. CDR1 and CDR2 (germline): LGHNA, YSLEER. The CDR3 covers 12 residues. Trimming removed 0 bases from V and 3 bases from J, with 2 bases in between. This CDR3 is CASSQDYYGYTF. The CDR3 DNA follows: TGCGCCAGCAGCCAAGATTACTATGGCTACACCTTC.

The chain recombines TRBV28 with TRBJ1-2; 9 positions match TRBD1. Looked up from germline, CDR1 is MDHEN and CDR2 is SYDVKM. Trimming at V came to 1 base and at J to 0 bases, leaving 9 bases not matched to a gene. This CDR3 has 18 amino acids. This CDR3 is CASSLSLPGQGSNYGYTF. CDR3 DNA sequence: TGTGCCAGCAGTTTATCTCTCCCGGGACAGGGTTCTAACTATGGCTACACCTTC.

This clone occurred a few times. V is TRBV11-2 and J is TRBJ2-5; D gene ambiguous. The CDR3 is made up of 14 amino acids. Trimming stripped 5 bases from V and 1 base from J, with 11 bases between. Germline lookup yields CDR1 SGHAT and CDR2 FQNNGV. The CDR3 DNA is TGTGCCAGCAGCCCCGCGAGCCCCCAAGAGACCCAGTACTTC. As protein: CASSPASPQETQYF.